The 25 T cell receptor beta chains below were found in one sample sequenced in a study of Tregs in tolerant kidney transplant recipients. This table comes from immunoSEQ multiplex PCR, and its TCRdb copy is limited to in-frame clones, with some not included. The sample spans fewer than 55,000 clones; the ten largest clones claim roughly 0.9%. The sample was CD4+ T cells from blood, taken before the transplant. These TCRs come from a human donor who received a combined kidney and bone marrow transplant.

Turning to this clone: The read ends 3 residues before the CDR3 terminus; that terminus is restored from the germline J gene. This sequence joins TRBV19 and TRBJ1-1; 7 nucleotides align to TRBD1. Germline CDR1 and CDR2: LNHDA and SQIVND (reference sequence). With 3 bases clipped from V and 4 bases from J, the junction kept 5 bases outside the gene matches. This CDR3 has 14 amino acids. The covered CDR3 bases are TGTGCCAGTAGTATTCAGACAGGGTTCACTGAA. Protein: CASSIQTGFTE. The whole CDR3 sequence is CASSIQTGFTEAFF. The full variable domain, with the rest looked up from reference TRBV19 and TRBJ1-1, is DGGITQSPKYLFRKEGQNVTLSCEQNLNHDAMYWYRQDPGQGLRLIYYSQIVNDFQKGDIAEGYSVSREKKESFPLTVTSAQKNPTAFYLCASSIQTGFTEAFFGQGTRLTVV.

On this clone itself: The CDR3 end lies 3 residues beyond the end of the read and is filled in from the germline J gene. V and J are TRBV19 and TRBJ2-5, with D tentatively TRBD2 (6 bases). Trimming took off 7 bases at V and 4 bases at J, with 13 bases between the two ends. There are 13 residues in the CDR3. Per germline, CDR1 LNHDA and CDR2 SQIVND (reference sequence). The CDR3 is CASTSGGVETQYF. The covered CDR3 bases are TGTGCCAGTACCTCAGGAGGGGTAGAGACC.

Of note for this clone: Read data end 3 residues before the CDR3 end; the end is taken from the germline J gene. The rearrangement links TRBV7-6 to TRBJ2-3; the D gene is possibly TRBD2 (6 bases). This CDR3 spans 14 amino acids. V was cut by 2 bases and J by 6 bases, with 12 bases left in between. CDR1 is SGHVS, CDR2 FNYEAQ, per germline. CDR3 protein: CASSLNGGTDTQYF. The CDR3 DNA, read in part, is TGTGCCAGCAGCTTAAACGGGGGTACCGATACG.

This chain's CDR3 is CASSPDSLSTDTQYF. The DNA read from the CDR3 is TGTGCCAGCTCACCAGATTCACTGAGCACAGATACG. The chain has TRBV18 and TRBJ2-3, with D hard to call. The CDR3 end is not reached by the read, which stops 3 residues before it; the germline J gene fills it in. Trimming removed 2 bases at V and 0 bases at J, with 9 bases between. CDR1 KGHSH and CDR2 LQKENI come from the germline V gene. This CDR3 spans 15 amino acids.

Comment on this clone: The read comes to an end 3 residues before the CDR3 does, leaving the germline J gene to fill in the end. The chain carries TRBV30 and TRBJ1-2; 7 bases align to TRBD1. Germline V lookup: CDR1 GTSNPN, CDR2 SVGIG (reference sequence). This CDR3 has 14 amino acids. The CDR3 bases that were read are TGTGCCTGGAGTGCTGAGGGACAGCCGCGGGGC. Translation gives CAWSAEGQPRG. The CDR3 in its entirety is CAWSAEGQPRGYTF. Full variable domain (remainder filled in from reference TRBV30 and TRBJ1-2): SQTIHQWPATLVQPVGSPLSLECTVEGTSNPNLYWYRQAAGRGLQLLFYSVGIGQISSEVPQNLSASRPQDRQFILSSKKLLLSDSGFYLCAWSAEGQPRGYTFGSGTRLTVV.

As for this clone: The CDR3 end falls 3 residues outside the read, so it is completed with the germline J gene. This sequence joins TRBV7-7 and TRBJ2-1, with 8 bases aligning to TRBD2. V lost 4 bases and J lost 9; bases outside the gene matches: 8. The CDR3 length is 14 residues. Germline V gene sequence: CDR1 SSHAT, CDR2 FNYEAQ (reference sequence). The CDR3 reads CASSSTAGEGEQFF. The CDR3 DNA, read in part, is TGTGCCAGCAGCTCCACAGCGGGAGAGGGTGAG. The full variable domain, in which reference TRBV7-7 and TRBJ2-1 provide the parts outside the CDR3, is GAGVSQSPRYKVTKRGQDVTLRCDPISSHATLYWYQQALGQGPEFLTYFNYEAQPDKSGLPSDRFSAERPEGSISTLTIQRTEQRDSAMYRCASSSTAGEGEQFFGPGTRLTVL.

Note on this clone: The CDR3 end falls 3 residues outside the read, so it is completed with the germline J gene. The same CDR3 also results from other DNA sequences found in this sample. This chain links TRBV5-1 with TRBJ2-3; no clear D gene. CDR3 length equals 14 residues. The germline V and J ends were trimmed by 0 bases and 2 bases, with 7 bases remaining between them. Looked up from germline, CDR1 is SGHRS and CDR2 is YFSETQ. CDR3 sequence: CASSLGGNTDTQYF. Partial CDR3 DNA: TGCGCCAGCAGCTTGGGCGGAAACACAGATACG.

Regarding this clone: The read is 3 residues too short to cover the CDR3 end, so that end is filled in from the germline J gene. The J gene is TRBJ1-4, the V gene TRBV7-9; 7 nucleotides line up with TRBD1. Germline loops: CDR1 SEHNR, CDR2 FQNEAQ (reference sequence). The V and J ends lost 6 bases and 8 bases, in that order; junction bases with no gene match: 12. The CDR3 totals 15 residues. The CDR3 loop reads CASRNDRAVREKLFF. Partial CDR3 DNA: TGTGCCAGCAGGAATGACAGGGCCGTACGGGAAAAA.

A note on this clone: The CDR3 end falls 3 residues outside the read, so it is completed with the germline J gene. The gene calls are TRBV18 and TRBJ2-5; 9 bases agree with TRBD1. CDR3 length equals 14 residues. CDR1 and CDR2 (germline): KGHSH, LQKENI. Trimming took 3 bases from V and 3 from J; bases not matched to a gene: 2. CDR3 DNA, as far as it was read: TGTGCCAGCTCACCTGGACAGGGGAAAGAGACC. It yields the protein CASSPGQGKET. In full, the CDR3 is CASSPGQGKETQYF.

Details on this clone: The DNA ends 3 residues before the CDR3 does, and the rest of the CDR3 is filled in from the germline J gene. The J gene is TRBJ1-2, the V gene TRBV30; D is unclear. The CDR3 sequence is 14 residues long. V was trimmed by 2 bases and J by 0 bases, leaving 10 bases between them. CDR1 and CDR2 (germline): GTSNPN, SVGIG (reference sequence). Incomplete CDR3 DNA: TGTGCCTGGAGTTCCGGGGTTCCTAACTATGGC. This sequence encodes CAWSSGVPNYG. The CDR3 as a whole reads CAWSSGVPNYGYTF.

On this clone itself: The read finishes 3 residues shy of the CDR3 end, and the germline J gene is used to complete it. The gene calls are TRBV7-8 and TRBJ2-7; no reliable D call. V dropped 1 base and J dropped 5 bases, with 12 bases sitting between them. This CDR3 contains 14 residues. CDR1 SGHVS and CDR2 FQNEAQ come from the germline V gene. The covered CDR3 bases are TGTGCCAGCAGCTTAGAGGCGGCAGTCGACGAG. The encoded protein is CASSLEAAVDE. The full-length CDR3 reads as CASSLEAAVDEQYF.

In the case of this clone: The observed sequence ends 3 residues before the CDR3 terminus, with the missing tail filled in from the germline J gene. The rearrangement joins TRBV7-2 to TRBJ2-7; D uncertain. The CDR3 length is 15 residues. Germline V CDR1 and CDR2: SGHTA, FQGNSA. V lost 1 base and J 0 bases, leaving 10 bases between the germline ends. CDR3: CASSLVYSSSYEQYF. The part of the CDR3 DNA that was read is TGTGCCAGCAGCTTAGTTTATTCGTCCTCCTACGAG.

On this clone: The read halts 3 residues ahead of the CDR3 end, with the missing end drawn from the germline J gene. V is TRBV19 and J is TRBJ1-2, with 7 bases fitting TRBD1. Trimming removed 7 bases from V and 2 bases from J; junction bases left unmatched: 7. Per the germline V gene, CDR1 is LNHDA and CDR2 is SQIVND (reference sequence). The CDR3 covers 14 residues. The CDR3 DNA, read in part, is TGTGCCAGTAAGAGGCAGGGGGGAAACTATGGC. Translating gives CASKRQGGNYG. The CDR3, in full, reads CASKRQGGNYGYTF.

To note about this clone: From the germline J gene comes the end of the CDR3, since the read stops 3 residues before it. The chain carries TRBV5-1 and TRBJ1-2, with D perhaps matching TRBD1 (5 bases). This CDR3 is built from 12 residues. Trimming took off 5 bases at V and 0 bases at J, with 5 bases between the two ends. Germline V CDR1 and CDR2: SGHRS, YFSETQ. CDR3 DNA, as far as it was read: TGCGCCAGCAGGACAGCTAACTATGGC. Protein sequence: CASRTANYG. The whole CDR3 sequence reads CASRTANYGYTF.

CDR3 DNA (partial): TGTGCCAGCAGTTATCGGGCACAGGGA. Its protein product is CASSYRAQG. The full CDR3 reads CASSYRAQGAFF. The rearrangement uses TRBV6-2 or TRBV6-3 and TRBJ1-1, with TRBD1 as a possible D gene (6 bases). Read coverage stops 3 residues before the CDR3 terminus; the germline J gene supplies the remainder. Germline V gene lookup returns CDR1 MNHEY and CDR2 SVGEGT. This CDR3 spans 12 amino acids.

For this clone: The read terminates 3 residues ahead of where the CDR3 ends, so the germline J gene completes it. The V and J genes are TRBV2 and TRBJ2-3, with 13 nucleotides matching TRBD2. Trimming cost V 9 bases and J 5 bases; bases outside gene matches: 8. The germline CDR1 and CDR2 sequences are SNHLY and FYNNEI. The CDR3 contains 15 residues. CDR3 loop: CARGGLAGIKDTQYF. CDR3 DNA, as far as it was read: TGTGCCAGGGGGGGACTAGCGGGAATAAAAGATACG.

Points on this clone: The CDR3 goes on 3 residues after the read ends, and that part is filled in from the germline J gene. V usage is TRBV4-2 and J usage is TRBJ2-3, with a tentative D call TRBD2 (5 bases). The CDR3 extends over 15 amino acids. Trimming pared 1 base from V and 0 bases from J, leaving 8 bases between. Germline V gene sequence: CDR1 LGHNA, CDR2 YNFKEQ. The sequenced part of the CDR3 DNA is TGTGCCAGCAGCCAAGCGGGGTCGAGCACAGATACG. Translating it yields CASSQAGSSTDT. The CDR3 reads in full as CASSQAGSSTDTQYF.

The sequenced CDR3 bases are TGTGCCAGCAGCTTAGTCAGAAATACAGATACG. Protein: CASSLVRNTDT. The entire CDR3 protein is CASSLVRNTDTQYF. The genes are TRBV5-6 and TRBJ2-3; no firm D call. The sequenced fragment ends 3 residues before the CDR3 boundary, so the rest is inferred from the germline J gene. The CDR3 sequence is 14 residues long. Germline assignment: CDR1 SGHDT and CDR2 YYEEEE. Trimming removed 2 bases from V and 3 bases from J, with 10 bases in between.

Points on this clone: The read finishes 3 residues shy of the CDR3 end, and the germline J gene is used to complete it. The chain carries TRBV6-1 and TRBJ1-2; 8 bases align to TRBD1. The germline gives CDR1 MNHNS, CDR2 SASEGT. The CDR3 is made up of 12 amino acids. CDR3 protein: CASSGTGRGYTF. Incomplete CDR3 DNA: TGTGCCAGCAGTGGGACAGGGAGAGGC.

Regarding this clone: Read coverage stops 3 residues before the CDR3 terminus; the germline J gene supplies the remainder. The chain recombines TRBV7-8 with TRBJ1-4; no clear D gene. The CDR3 extends over 14 amino acids. Germline lookup yields CDR1 SGHVS and CDR2 FQNEAQ. V lost 4 bases to trimming and J lost 6 bases, with 12 bases between them. The sequenced part of the CDR3 DNA is TGTGCCAGCAGCTCGCGGTACGGGGATGAAAAA. Translated: CASSSRYGDEK. The entire CDR3 sequence reads CASSSRYGDEKLFF. Full variable domain (rest looked up from reference TRBV7-8 and TRBJ1-4): GAGVSQSPRYKVAKRGQDVALRCDPISGHVSLFWYQQALGQGPEFLTYFQNEAQLDKSGLPSDRFFAERPEGSVSTLKIQRTQQEDSAVYLCASSSRYGDEKLFFGSGTQLSVL.

For this clone: Read sequence stops 3 residues before the CDR3 end, and the germline J gene provides the missing end. The rearrangement links TRBV20-1 to TRBJ1-2; D uncertain. V was trimmed by 5 bases and J by 7 bases, leaving 14 bases between them. The CDR3 consists of 12 residues. Germline CDR1 reads DFQATT; CDR2 reads SNEGSKA (reference sequence). The CDR3: CSASIQVSGYTF. Partial CDR3 DNA: TGCAGTGCTTCGATTCAGGTTTCTGGC.

Note on this clone: The CDR3 end lies 3 residues beyond the end of the read and is filled in from the germline J gene. The rearrangement links TRBV29-1 to TRBJ2-7, with TRBD2 matching 12 bases. Trimming took 4 bases from V and 2 from J; bases not matched to a gene: 9. The CDR3 covers 16 residues. Germline CDR1 is SQVTM and CDR2 is ANQGSEA. The part of the CDR3 DNA that was read is TGCAGCGTTGGACTAGCGGGGGAAGGGTATCCCTACGAG. It encodes CSVGLAGEGYPYE. The complete CDR3 protein is CSVGLAGEGYPYEQYF.

Of note for this clone: The CDR3 extends 3 residues past the end of the read, so its final part is completed from the germline J gene. The gene calls are TRBV7-9 and TRBJ1-4, with TRBD1 matching 9 bases. Germline loops: CDR1 SEHNR, CDR2 FQNEAQ (reference sequence). The CDR3 length is 15 residues. J was trimmed by 8 bases and V by 2 bases; bases with no gene match: 6. The CDR3: CASSLRGQGAEKLFF. The DNA read from the CDR3 is TGTGCCAGCAGCTTAAGGGGACAGGGTGCAGAAAAA.

Turning to this clone: Read sequence stops 3 residues before the CDR3 end, and the germline J gene provides the missing end. The chain recombines TRBV20-1 with TRBJ2-3; D is unresolved. This CDR3 spans 16 amino acids. The V gene's germline CDR1 is DFQATT and CDR2 SNEGSKA (reference sequence). V lost 3 bases to trimming and J lost 0 bases, with 16 bases between them. CDR3 DNA, as far as it was read: TGCAGTGCTAGGGCCCCTAGGCCTACTAGCACAGATACG. Translating it yields CSARAPRPTSTDT. The whole CDR3 region reads CSARAPRPTSTDTQYF.

Remarks on this clone: Read data end 3 residues before the CDR3 end; the end is taken from the germline J gene. The chain joins TRBV5-1 to TRBJ2-5; possibly TRBD2 for D (5 bases). Germline CDR1 SGHRS, CDR2 YFSETQ. The CDR3 spans 15 residues. V lost 1 base to trimming and J lost 1 base, with 11 bases between them. The CDR3 DNA, read in part, is TGCGCCAGCAGCTTGTCCGGGGTGGGCCAAGAGACC. This gives the protein CASSLSGVGQET. The CDR3 as a whole reads CASSLSGVGQETQYF.